The 19 T cell receptor beta chains reported below all come from one sample, sequenced in a study of blood T cells in healthy people across ages. Alongside a J-beta primer mix, a sample-barcoded 5' primer served in a second PCR lasting about 7 to 11 cycles. TCRdb reprocessed the 5' RACE reads via MiXCR and lists one record per CDR3 protein. The table has around 1,000,000 distinct CDR3 sequences, roughly a quarter seen once. The data were also submitted as part of a second study, on T cells of mothers and their children.

The sample comprised blood. These receptors were taken from a girl aged 2 to 10 in good health.

This clonotype has a handful of counts. The chain carries TRBV4-1 and TRBJ2-5, with no clear D. Germline CDR1 and CDR2: MGHRA and YSYEKL. V was trimmed by 4 bases and J by 11 bases, leaving 14 bases between them. The length of the CDR3 is 12 residues. CDR3 DNA sequence: TGCGCCAGCAGCCTCGATGGGGTCGGGCAGTACTTC. Translation gives CASSLDGVGQYF.

This clonotype was counted between two and nine times. A much more abundant neighbour one base away suggests this may be a read error. The CDR3 loop is CSVEEGTETQYF. The CDR3 region has the DNA TGCAGCGTTGAAGAGGGGACGGAGACCCAGTACTTC. The genes are TRBV29-1 and TRBJ2-5; D is possibly TRBD1 or TRBD2 (5 bases each). The germline gives CDR1 SQVTM, CDR2 ANQGSEA. Trimming removed 0 bases from V and 5 bases from J, with 7 bases in between. The CDR3 runs 12 residues.

Points on this clonotype: A junction boundary mismatches the germline segment, possibly from a read error. V is TRBV9 and J is TRBJ1-4; D remains unclear. CDR3 length: 15 residues. CDR1 and CDR2 (germline): SGDLS, YYNGEE. CDR3 sequence reads: CASSVGVTTNEKLFF. The CDR3 DNA follows: TGTGCCAGCAGCGTCGGGGTGACAACGAATGAAAAACTGTTTTTT.

This sequence joins TRBV7-2 and TRBJ2-4, with TRBD1 matching 7 bases. Germline-derived CDR1 and CDR2 are SGHTA and FQGNSA. The junction had 4 bases not matched to a gene; V was cut back by 5 bases and J by 0 bases. The CDR3 is 15 residues long. The CDR3 reads CASSDRDRAKNIQYF. The CDR3 region has the DNA TGTGCCAGCAGCGACCGGGACAGAGCCAAAAACATTCAGTACTTC.

In this sample, this clonotype turned up a few times. In DNA form, the CDR3 reads TGCAGTGCTCCCCTACTTGGCTACACCTTC. Translating it yields CSAPLLGYTF. This chain uses TRBV20-1 with TRBJ1-2; D call uncertain. The CDR3 is 10 amino acids. CDR1 DFQATT and CDR2 SNEGSKA come from the germline V gene (reference sequence). The V and J ends lost 5 bases and 7 bases respectively, with 8 bases between them.

The chain has TRBV20-1 and TRBJ1-2; 8 bases match TRBD1. This CDR3 spans 14 amino acids. Germline V gene lookup returns CDR1 DFQATT and CDR2 SNEGSKA (reference sequence). V was pared by 5 bases and J by 3 bases, with 8 bases of the junction left unmatched. The CDR3 loop reads CSARPGGADYGYTF. The CDR3 nucleotides are TGCAGTGCTCGCCCAGGGGGCGCAGACTATGGCTACACCTTC.

The chain joins TRBV7-9 to TRBJ2-1; D ambiguous. CDR1 is SEHNR and CDR2 is FQNEAQ in the germline V gene (reference sequence). Deletions cut 4 bases from V and 4 bases from J, with 11 bases between. This CDR3 has 14 residues. The CDR3 region is CASSSTTNYNEQFF. The DNA for the CDR3 is TGTGCCAGCAGCTCAACTACAAATTACAATGAGCAGTTCTTC.

There are a few counts of this clonotype. J is TRBJ2-2 and V is TRBV4-3; TRBD2 matches 8 bases. Germline-derived CDR1 and CDR2 are LGHNA and YSLEER. With 5 bases clipped from V and 5 bases from J, the junction kept 10 bases outside the gene matches. The CDR3 runs 16 residues. The CDR3 loop is CASSERTSWVTGELFF. CDR3 DNA: TGCGCCAGCAGCGAACGGACTAGCTGGGTGACCGGGGAGCTGTTTTTT.

The count of this clonotype is one. The chain joins TRBV29-1 to TRBJ2-1; D gene ambiguous. The CDR3 totals 13 residues. V lost 3 bases, J lost 8 bases, and 14 bases lay in between. Looked up from germline, CDR1 is SQVTM and CDR2 is ANQGSEA. This CDR3 is CSVDPLHGDEQFF. The CDR3 nucleotides read TGCAGCGTTGACCCTCTCCATGGCGATGAGCAGTTCTTC.

The chain carries TRBV20-1 and TRBJ1-2; 9 bases agree with TRBD1. This CDR3 spans 15 amino acids. Germline V CDR1 and CDR2: DFQATT, SNEGSKA (reference sequence). J lost 7 bases, V lost 3 bases, and 12 bases had no gene match. This CDR3 is CSASPFPDRGSGYTF. In nucleotides, the CDR3 is TGCAGTGCTAGCCCATTCCCGGACAGGGGAAGTGGCTACACCTTC.

The chain combines TRBV28 with TRBJ2-3, with TRBD2 matching over 7 bases. The junction had 3 bases not matched to a gene; V was cut back by 2 bases and J by 4 bases. The CDR3 runs 14 residues. Germline-derived CDR1 and CDR2 are MDHEN and SYDVKM. The CDR3 sequence: CASSLRGSPDTQYF. Written as DNA, the CDR3 is TGTGCCAGCAGTTTACGCGGGAGTCCAGATACGCAGTATTTT.

V usage is TRBV2 and J usage is TRBJ2-5; no firm D call. The assigned J gene may be wrong: the sequence end matches TRBJ2-7 better. Germline V gene data show CDR1 as SNHLY and CDR2 as FYNNEI. This CDR3 is built from 12 residues. This CDR3 is CASMADRYEQYF. The CDR3 nucleotides read TGTGCCAGCATGGCGGATAGATACGAGCAGTACTTC.

V and J are TRBV9 and TRBJ2-3; 7 positions match TRBD2. The length of the CDR3 is 15 residues. The germline gives CDR1 SGDLS, CDR2 YYNGEE. Unmatched junction bases numbered 3, after V lost 0 bases and J lost 2 bases. The CDR3: CASSVGDYDTDTQYF. The CDR3 nucleotides are TGTGCCAGCAGCGTAGGGGACTACGACACAGATACGCAGTATTTT.

This clonotype was counted a single time. This chain joins TRBV28 and TRBJ1-2, with 9 bases matching TRBD1. CDR1 is MDHEN and CDR2 is SYDVKM in the germline V gene. V lost 6 bases and J lost 4; bases outside the gene matches: 9. The CDR3 totals 15 residues. CDR3 loop: CASSIGDREGYGYTF. The CDR3 DNA follows: TGTGCCAGCAGCATAGGGGACAGGGAGGGCTATGGCTACACCTTC.

The V gene is TRBV19, the J gene TRBJ2-7; D is unclear. V was trimmed by 1 base and J by 1 base, leaving 5 bases between them. The CDR3 is 13 residues long. The germline V gene encodes CDR1 LNHDA and CDR2 SQIVND (reference sequence). The DNA for the CDR3 is TGTGCCAGTAGTATAGCCCGGTCCTACGAGCAGTACTTC. Residues: CASSIARSYEQYF.

This clonotype was seen a handful of times. V usage is TRBV4-2 and J usage is TRBJ2-2, with no clear D. The CDR3 runs 13 residues. Trimming stripped 0 bases from V and 6 bases from J, with 5 bases between. The V gene's germline CDR1 is LGHNA and CDR2 YNFKEQ. In DNA form, the CDR3 reads TGTGCCAGCAGCCAAGACTTCCCCGGGGAGCTGTTTTTT. Amino acid sequence: CASSQDFPGELFF.

This sequence joins TRBV4-1 and TRBJ2-1, with D hard to call. Gene TRBJ2-5 matches the end of the DNA better, so the J call may be wrong. In germline, CDR1 is MGHRA, CDR2 YSYEKL. CDR3 length equals 14 residues. The CDR3 reads CASSQDHLAETQYF. The CDR3 DNA reads TGCGCCAGCAGCCAAGATCACTTGGCGGAGACCCAGTACTTC.

The V gene is TRBV27, the J gene TRBJ2-5; D not resolved. Trimming cost V 3 bases and J 10 bases, with 0 bases left between them. CDR3 length: 8 amino acids. In germline, CDR1 is MNHEY, CDR2 SMNVEV (reference sequence). CDR3 sequence (DNA): TGTGCCAGCAGTTTCCAGTACTTC. Protein: CASSFQYF.

V is TRBV4-3 and J is TRBJ1-2, with 9 bases fitting TRBD1. The V gene's germline CDR1 is LGHNA and CDR2 YSLEER. This CDR3 comprises 13 residues. V gave up 6 bases and J gave up 8 bases; unmatched junction bases: 7. DNA of the CDR3: TGCGCCAGCAGTGACAGGGGGAAAAAGGGCTACACCTTC. This gives the protein CASSDRGKKGYTF.